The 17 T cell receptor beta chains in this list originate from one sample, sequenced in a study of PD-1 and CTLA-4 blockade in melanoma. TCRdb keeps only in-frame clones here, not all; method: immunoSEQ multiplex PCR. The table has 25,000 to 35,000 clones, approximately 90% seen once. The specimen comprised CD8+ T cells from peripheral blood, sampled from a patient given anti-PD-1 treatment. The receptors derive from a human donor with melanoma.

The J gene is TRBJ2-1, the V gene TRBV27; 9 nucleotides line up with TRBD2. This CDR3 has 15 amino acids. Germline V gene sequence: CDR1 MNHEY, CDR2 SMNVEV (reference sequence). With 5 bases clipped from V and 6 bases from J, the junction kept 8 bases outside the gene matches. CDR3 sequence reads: CASSHLLAGVNEQFF. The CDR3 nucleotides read TGTGCCAGCAGTCACCTACTAGCGGGCGTCAATGAGCAGTTCTTC.

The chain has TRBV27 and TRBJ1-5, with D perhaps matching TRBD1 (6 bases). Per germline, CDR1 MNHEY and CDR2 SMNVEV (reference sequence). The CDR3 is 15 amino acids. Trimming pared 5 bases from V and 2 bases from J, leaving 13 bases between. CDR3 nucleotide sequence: TGTGCCAGCAGTCAAGGGGGTTATGGCAATCAGCCCCAGCATTTT. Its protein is CASSQGGYGNQPQHF.

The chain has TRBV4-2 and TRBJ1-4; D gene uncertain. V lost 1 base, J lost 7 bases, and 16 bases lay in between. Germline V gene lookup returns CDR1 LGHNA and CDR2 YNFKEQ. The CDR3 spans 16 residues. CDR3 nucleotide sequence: TGTGCCAGCAGCCAAGGAGCGGCAGACTCGGGTGAAAAACTGTTTTTT. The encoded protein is CASSQGAADSGEKLFF.

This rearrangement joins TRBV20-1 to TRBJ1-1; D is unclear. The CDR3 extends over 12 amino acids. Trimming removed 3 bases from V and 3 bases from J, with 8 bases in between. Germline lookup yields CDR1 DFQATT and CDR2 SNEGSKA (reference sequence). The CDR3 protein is CSASSGYTEAFF. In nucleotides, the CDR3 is TGCAGTGCTAGTTCGGGGTACACTGAAGCTTTCTTT.

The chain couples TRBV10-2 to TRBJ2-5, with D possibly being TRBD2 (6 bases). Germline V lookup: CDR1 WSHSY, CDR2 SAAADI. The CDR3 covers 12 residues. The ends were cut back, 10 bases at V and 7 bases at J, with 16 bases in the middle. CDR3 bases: TGCGCCACCGACGGAGGGGACGGGACCCAGTACTTC. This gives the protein CATDGGDGTQYF.

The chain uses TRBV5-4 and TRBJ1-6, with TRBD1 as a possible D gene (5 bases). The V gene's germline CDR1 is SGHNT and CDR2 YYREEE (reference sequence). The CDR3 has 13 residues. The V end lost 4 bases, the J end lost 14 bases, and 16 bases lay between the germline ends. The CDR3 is CASSIETGVALHF. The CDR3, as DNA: TGTGCCAGCAGCATCGAAACGGGGGTCGCCCTCCACTTT.

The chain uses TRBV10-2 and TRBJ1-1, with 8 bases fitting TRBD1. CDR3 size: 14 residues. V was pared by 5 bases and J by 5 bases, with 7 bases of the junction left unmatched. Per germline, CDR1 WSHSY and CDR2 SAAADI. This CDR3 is CASSSPDRGTEAFF. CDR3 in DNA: TGCGCCAGCAGTTCCCCTGACAGGGGTACTGAAGCTTTCTTT.

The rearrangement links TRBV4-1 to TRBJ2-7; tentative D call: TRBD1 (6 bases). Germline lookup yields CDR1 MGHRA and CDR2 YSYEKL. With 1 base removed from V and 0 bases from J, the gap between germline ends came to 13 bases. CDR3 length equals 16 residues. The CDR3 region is CASSQGSQGLSYEQYF. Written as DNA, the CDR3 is TGCGCCAGCAGCCAAGGTAGCCAGGGGCTCTCCTACGAGCAGTACTTC.

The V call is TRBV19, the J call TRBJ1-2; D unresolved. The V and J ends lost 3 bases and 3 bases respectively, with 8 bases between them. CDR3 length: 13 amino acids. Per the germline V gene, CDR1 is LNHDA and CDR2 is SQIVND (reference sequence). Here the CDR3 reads CASSIGADYGYTF. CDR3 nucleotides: TGTGCCAGTAGTATTGGCGCAGACTATGGCTACACCTTC.

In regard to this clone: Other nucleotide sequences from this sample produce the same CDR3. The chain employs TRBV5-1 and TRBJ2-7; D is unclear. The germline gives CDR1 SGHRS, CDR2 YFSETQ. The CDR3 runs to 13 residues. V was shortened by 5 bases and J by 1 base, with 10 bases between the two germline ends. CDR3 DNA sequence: TGCGCCAGCAGTCCGACGGAATCCTACGAGCAGTACTTC. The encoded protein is CASSPTESYEQYF. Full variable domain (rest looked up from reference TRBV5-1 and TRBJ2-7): KAGVTQTPRYLIKTRGQQVTLSCSPISGHRSVSWYQQTPGQGLQFLFEYFSETQRNKGNFPGRFSGRQFSNSRSEMNVSTLELGDSALYLCASSPTESYEQYFGPGTRLTVT.

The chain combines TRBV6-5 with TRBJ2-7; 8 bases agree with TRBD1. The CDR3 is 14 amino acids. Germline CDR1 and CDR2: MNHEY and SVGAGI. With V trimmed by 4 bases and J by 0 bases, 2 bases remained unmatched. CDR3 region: CASSWDRSSYEQYF. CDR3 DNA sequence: TGTGCCAGCAGTTGGGACAGGAGCTCCTACGAGCAGTACTTC.

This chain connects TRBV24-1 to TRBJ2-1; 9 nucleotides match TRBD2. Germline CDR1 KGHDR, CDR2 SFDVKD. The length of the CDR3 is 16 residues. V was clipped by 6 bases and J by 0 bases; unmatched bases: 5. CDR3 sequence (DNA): TGTGCCACCAGTCTGACTAGCGGTAGCTCCTACAATGAGCAGTTCTTC. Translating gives CATSLTSGSSYNEQFF.

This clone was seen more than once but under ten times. The CDR3 loop is CSLQENTEAFF. CDR3 nucleotide sequence: TGCAGCCTCCAAGAGAACACTGAAGCTTTCTTT. The V call is TRBV29-1, the J call TRBJ1-1; D gene unclear. The CDR3 has 11 amino acids. The V gene lost 8 bases and the J gene lost 1 base, with 8 bases spanning the gap. Germline V gene sequence: CDR1 SQVTM, CDR2 ANQGSEA.

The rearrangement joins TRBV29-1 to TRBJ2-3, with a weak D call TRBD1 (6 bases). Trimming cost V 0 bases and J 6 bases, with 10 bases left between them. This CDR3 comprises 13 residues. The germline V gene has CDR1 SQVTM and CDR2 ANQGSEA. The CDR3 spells CSVEDPQGDTQYF. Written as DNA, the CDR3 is TGCAGCGTTGAAGACCCTCAGGGGGATACGCAGTATTTT.

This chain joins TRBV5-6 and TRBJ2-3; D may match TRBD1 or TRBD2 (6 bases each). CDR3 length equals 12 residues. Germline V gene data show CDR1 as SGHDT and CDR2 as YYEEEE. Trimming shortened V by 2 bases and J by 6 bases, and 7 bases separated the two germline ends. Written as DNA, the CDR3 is TGTGCCAGCAGCTTAGGGGGGGATACGCAGTATTTT. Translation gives CASSLGGDTQYF.

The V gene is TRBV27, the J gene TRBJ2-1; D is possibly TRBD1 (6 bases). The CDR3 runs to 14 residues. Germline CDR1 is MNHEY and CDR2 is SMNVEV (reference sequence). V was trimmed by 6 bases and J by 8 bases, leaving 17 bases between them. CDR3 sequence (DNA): TGTGCCAGCAGCGGCAGGGGAGCCTTGTATGAGCAGTTCTTC. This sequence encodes CASSGRGALYEQFF.

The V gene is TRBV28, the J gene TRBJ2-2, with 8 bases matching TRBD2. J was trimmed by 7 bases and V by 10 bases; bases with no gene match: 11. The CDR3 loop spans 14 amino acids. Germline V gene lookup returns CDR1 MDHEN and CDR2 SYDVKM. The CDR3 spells CAIRGGGGHGELFF. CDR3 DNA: TGTGCCATCCGGGGAGGCGGGGGGCACGGGGAGCTGTTTTTT.